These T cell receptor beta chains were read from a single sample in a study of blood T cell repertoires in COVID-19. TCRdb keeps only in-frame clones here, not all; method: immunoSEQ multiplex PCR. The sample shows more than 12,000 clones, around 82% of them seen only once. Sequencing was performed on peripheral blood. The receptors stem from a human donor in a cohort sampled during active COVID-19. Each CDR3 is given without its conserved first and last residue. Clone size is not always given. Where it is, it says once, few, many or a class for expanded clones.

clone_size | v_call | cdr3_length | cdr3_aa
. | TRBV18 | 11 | ASSPASGTEQY
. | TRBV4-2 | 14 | ASSQEQATNTGELF
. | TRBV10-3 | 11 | AISGVRDNEQF
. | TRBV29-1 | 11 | SVEEGANTEAF
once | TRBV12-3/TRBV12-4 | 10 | ASSYRDTEAF
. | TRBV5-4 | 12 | ASSPSPGDQPQH
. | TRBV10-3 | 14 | AISDTGSPLQETQY
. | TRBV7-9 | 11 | ASSRDTENTQY
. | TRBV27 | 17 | ASSLGLAGGPLSYNEQF
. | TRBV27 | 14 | ASHRAGGANTGELF
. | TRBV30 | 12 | AWSSRGSDSPLH
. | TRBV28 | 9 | ASHRAGGYT
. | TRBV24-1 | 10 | ATSDDYREQY
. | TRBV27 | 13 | ASSLSTPYRAVQY
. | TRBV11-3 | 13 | ASSLESRGITEAF
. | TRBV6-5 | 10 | ASSKQGDEQF
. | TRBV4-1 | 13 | ASSQEGYQNYEQY
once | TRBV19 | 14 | ASSSRGSGSQETQY
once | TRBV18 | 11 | ASSPGQADTQY
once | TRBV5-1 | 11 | ASSGGTDYEQY
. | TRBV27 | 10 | ASSSVTDTQY
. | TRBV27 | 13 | ASSRRDRGNYEQY
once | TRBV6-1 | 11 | ASSKARDSPLH
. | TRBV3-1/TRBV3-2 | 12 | ASSLAGARYGYT
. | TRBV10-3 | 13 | AIKREGRGTDTQY
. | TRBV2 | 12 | ASSPEQGDYGYT
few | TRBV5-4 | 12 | ASSFDRGGSPLH
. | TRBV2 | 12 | ASSESWGRGGYT
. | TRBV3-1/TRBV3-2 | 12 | ASSQEPRGTEAF
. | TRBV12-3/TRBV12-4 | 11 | ASSLLSPDTQY
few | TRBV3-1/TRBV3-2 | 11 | ASSRRGSETQY
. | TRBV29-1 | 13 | SSSRRDRGWNEQF
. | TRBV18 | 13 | ASSPGSEINYGYT
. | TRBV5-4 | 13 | ASSIDTGGGTEAF
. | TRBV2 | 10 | ASSVQVATIY
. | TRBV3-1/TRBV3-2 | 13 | ASSQDHSGRNEQF
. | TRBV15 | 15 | ATSRDLIQGRENEQY
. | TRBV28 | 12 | ASSAPGSIYEQY
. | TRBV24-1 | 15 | ATSDSGPRLADNEQF
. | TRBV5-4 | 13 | ASSPEQGAYYGYT
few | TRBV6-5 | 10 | ARGWSTGELF
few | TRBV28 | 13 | ASSPTSGAHNEQF
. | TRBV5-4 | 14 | ASSSGLAGGMGTQY
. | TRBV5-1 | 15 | ASSLGTSIGAGETQY
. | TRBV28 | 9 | ASTSGTGEY